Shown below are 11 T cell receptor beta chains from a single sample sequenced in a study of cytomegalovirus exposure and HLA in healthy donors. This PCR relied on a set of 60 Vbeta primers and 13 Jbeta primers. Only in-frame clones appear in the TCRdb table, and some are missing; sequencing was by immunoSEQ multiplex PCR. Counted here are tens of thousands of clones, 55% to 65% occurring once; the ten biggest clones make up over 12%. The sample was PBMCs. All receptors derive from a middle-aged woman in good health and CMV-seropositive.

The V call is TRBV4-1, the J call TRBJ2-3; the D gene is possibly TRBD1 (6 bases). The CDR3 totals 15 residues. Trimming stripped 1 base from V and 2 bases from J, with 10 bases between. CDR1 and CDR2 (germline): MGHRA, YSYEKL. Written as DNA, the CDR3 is TGCGCCAGCAGCCAAGCAGGGGAAAACACAGATACGCAGTATTTT. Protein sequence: CASSQAGENTDTQYF.

In nucleotides, the CDR3 is TGTGCCATCAGTGAGTCTAGCGGGAGTGGTGACGGGGAGCTGTTTTTT. It specifies CAISESSGSGDGELFF. J is TRBJ2-2 and V is TRBV10-3; TRBD2 matches at 9 bases. J was trimmed by 7 bases and V by 0 bases; bases with no gene match: 6. Germline assignment: CDR1 ENHRY and CDR2 SYGVKD. CDR3 length: 16 amino acids.

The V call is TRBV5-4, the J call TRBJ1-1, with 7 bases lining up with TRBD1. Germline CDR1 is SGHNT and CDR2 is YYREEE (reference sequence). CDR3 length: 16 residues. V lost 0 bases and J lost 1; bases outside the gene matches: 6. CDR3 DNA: TGTGCCAGCAGCTTGGGGCCGACAGGGAGGAACACTGAAGCTTTCTTT. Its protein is CASSLGPTGRNTEAFF.

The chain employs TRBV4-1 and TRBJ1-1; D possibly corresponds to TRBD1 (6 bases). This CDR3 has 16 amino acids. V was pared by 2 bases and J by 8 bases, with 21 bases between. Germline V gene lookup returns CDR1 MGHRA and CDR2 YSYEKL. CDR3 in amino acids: CASSQPWTVSSFEAFF. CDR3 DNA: TGCGCCAGCAGCCAACCCTGGACAGTGTCGAGCTTCGAAGCTTTCTTT.

The CDR3 reads CASSLAAPSGEKLFF. The CDR3 DNA reads as TGCGCCAGCAGCTTGGCAGCTCCCTCGGGTGAAAAACTGTTTTTT. The V call is TRBV5-1, the J call TRBJ1-4, with D unresolved. Germline lookup yields CDR1 SGHRS and CDR2 YFSETQ. Trimming pared 0 bases from V and 7 bases from J, leaving 13 bases between. This CDR3 spans 15 amino acids.

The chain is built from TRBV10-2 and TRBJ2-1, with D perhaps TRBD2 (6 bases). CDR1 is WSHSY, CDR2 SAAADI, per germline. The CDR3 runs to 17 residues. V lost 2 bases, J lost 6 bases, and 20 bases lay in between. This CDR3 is CASSEPSKLGLTNEQFF. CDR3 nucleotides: TGCGCCAGCAGTGAGCCCTCTAAACTCGGACTAACCAATGAGCAGTTCTTC.

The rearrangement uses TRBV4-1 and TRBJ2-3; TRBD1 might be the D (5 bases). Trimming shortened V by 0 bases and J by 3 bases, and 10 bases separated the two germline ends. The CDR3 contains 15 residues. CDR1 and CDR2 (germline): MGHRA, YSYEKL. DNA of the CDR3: TGCGCCAGCAGCCAAGATTGGTCAGGGACAGATACGCAGTATTTT. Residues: CASSQDWSGTDTQYF.

CDR3 DNA sequence: TGTGCCAGCAGCTTAGCGTTAGCGGGAGCCTACAATGAGCAGTTCTTC. This encodes CASSLALAGAYNEQFF. The chain carries TRBV7-9 and TRBJ2-1; 9 nucleotides match TRBD2. V shed 0 bases and J 2 bases; nucleotides not matched to a gene: 2. CDR1 is SEHNR, CDR2 FQNEAQ, per germline (reference sequence). The length of the CDR3 is 16 residues.

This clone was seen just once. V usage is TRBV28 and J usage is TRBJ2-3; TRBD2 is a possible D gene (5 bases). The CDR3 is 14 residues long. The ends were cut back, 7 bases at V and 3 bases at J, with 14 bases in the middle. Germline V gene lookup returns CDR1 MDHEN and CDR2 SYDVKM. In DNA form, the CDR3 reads TGTGCCAGCAAAGGCCCAGCGGCAACAGATACGCAGTATTTT. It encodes CASKGPAATDTQYF.

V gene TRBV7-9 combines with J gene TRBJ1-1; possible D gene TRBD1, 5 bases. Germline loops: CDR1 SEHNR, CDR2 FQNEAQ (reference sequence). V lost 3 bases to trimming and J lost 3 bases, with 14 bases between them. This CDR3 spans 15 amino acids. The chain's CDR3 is CASSFQGGVHTEAFF. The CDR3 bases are TGTGCCAGCAGCTTCCAGGGAGGAGTTCACACTGAAGCTTTCTTT. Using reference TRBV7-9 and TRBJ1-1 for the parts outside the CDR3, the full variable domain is DTGVSQNPRHKITKRGQNVTFRCDPISEHNRLYWYRQTLGQGPEFLTYFQNEAQLEKSRLLSDRFSAERPKGSFSTLEIQRTEQGDSAMYLCASSFQGGVHTEAFFGQGTRLTVV.

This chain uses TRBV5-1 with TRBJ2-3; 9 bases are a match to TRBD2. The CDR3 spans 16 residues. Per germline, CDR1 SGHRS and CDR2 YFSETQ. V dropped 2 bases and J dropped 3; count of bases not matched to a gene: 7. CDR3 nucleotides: TGCGCCAGCAGCTTCCTAAATAGCGGGAGTACAGATACGCAGTATTTT. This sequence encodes CASSFLNSGSTDTQYF.